The rows below give T cell receptor beta chains drawn from one sample of a study of shared clonotypes between healthy human individuals. This table comes from immunoSEQ multiplex PCR, and its TCRdb copy is limited to in-frame clones, with some not included. The profile shows millions of clones, roughly 95% of them singletons. Material: naive CD8+ T cells sorted from blood. The receptors derive from a man between 18 and 29 years old in good health. Both conserved end residues are part of each CDR3. Each record gives: J gene, D gene, clone size, V gene, CDR3 protein, CDR3 DNA. D genes are given only for firm matches. The size entry is marked missing in some rows and otherwise reads once, few, many or a size class.

>TRBJ2-7|NA|NA|TRBV11-2
CASSLDLREQYF
TGTGCCAGCAGCTTAGATTTGAGAGAGCAGTACTTC
>TRBJ2-1|NA|NA|TRBV20-1
CSAKLVDEQFF
TGCAGTGCTAAGCTGGTCGATGAGCAGTTCTTC
>TRBJ2-7|TRBD2|NA|TRBV13
CASSLTSGSHYEQYF
TGTGCCAGCAGCCTGACTAGCGGGTCCCACTACGAGCAGTACTTC
>TRBJ2-3|TRBD2|NA|TRBV4-1
CASSQAALAGGLESTDTQYF
TGCGCCAGCAGCCAAGCAGCCCTAGCGGGAGGCTTGGAAAGCACAGATACGCAGTATTTT
>TRBJ2-3|TRBD2|NA|TRBV14
CASSQLAGVTDTQYF
TGTGCCAGCAGCCAACTAGCGGGGGTAACAGATACGCAGTATTTT
>TRBJ2-1|NA|NA|TRBV11-2
CASSLAGETDNEQFF
TGTGCCAGCAGCTTAGCAGGGGAAACGGACAATGAGCAGTTCTTC
>TRBJ2-7|TRBD1|NA|TRBV4-1
CASSQLPGQGSYEQYF
TGCGCCAGCAGCCAATTACCGGGACAGGGCTCCTACGAGCAGTACTTC
>TRBJ1-1|NA|NA|TRBV29-1
CSVARGGTEAFF
TGCAGCGTCGCCCGCGGGGGCACTGAAGCTTTCTTT
>TRBJ2-7|NA|NA|TRBV7-6
CASSSYGPSYEQYF
TGTGCCAGCAGCTCTTACGGGCCTTCCTACGAGCAGTACTTC
>TRBJ2-7|TRBD2|NA|TRBV7-2
CASSFLAGDEQYF
TGTGCCAGCAGCTTTCTAGCGGGAGACGAGCAGTACTTC
>TRBJ2-7|NA|once|TRBV9
CASSVDEGGKDEQYF
TGTGCCAGCAGCGTAGACGAAGGGGGTAAGGACGAGCAGTACTTC
>TRBJ1-3|NA|NA|TRBV4-1
CASSQEGVSGNTIYF
TGCGCCAGCAGCCAAGAGGGTGTCTCTGGAAACACCATATATTTT
>TRBJ2-1|NA|NA|TRBV28
CASSLMGETYNEQFF
TGTGCCAGCAGCCTAATGGGAGAAACTTACAATGAGCAGTTCTTC
>TRBJ1-3|TRBD1|once|TRBV19
CASSQDRGSSGNTIYF
TGTGCCAGTAGCCAGGACAGGGGTTCCTCTGGAAACACCATATATTTT
>TRBJ2-1|TRBD2|NA|TRBV9
CASSADSSGAYNEQFF
TGTGCCAGCAGCGCCGACTCTAGCGGAGCCTACAATGAGCAGTTCTTC